A selection of T cell receptor beta chains follows, all from one sample in a study of blood T cell repertoires in COVID-19. The table came from immunoSEQ multiplex PCR; TCRdb's copy has only in-frame clones and leaves some out. Of about 370,000 clones listed, 85% to 90% are singletons. The sequenced sample consisted of PBMCs or T cells enriched from blood (not recorded which). These TCRs come from a man younger than 30 who had recovered from COVID-19. Each CDR3 is given with its conserved first and last residue. D genes are given only for firm matches. Size is stated for part of the rows, as once, few or many counts, or as a class when the clone is expanded.

d_call: TRBD1
j_call: TRBJ1-1
v_call: TRBV25-1
cdr3_length: 15
clone_size: NA
cdr3_nt: TGTGCCAGCAGTTTACCGGGACAGGGGGACACTGAAGCTTTCTTT
cdr3_aa: CASSLPGQGDTEAFF

d_call: TRBD2
j_call: TRBJ2-3
v_call: TRBV10-2
cdr3_length: 14
clone_size: once
cdr3_nt: TGCGCCAGCAGTGCGCGGGGGGGCCACCGGACGCAGTATTTT
cdr3_aa: CASSARGGHRTQYF

d_call: NA
j_call: TRBJ1-5
v_call: TRBV15
cdr3_length: 14
clone_size: NA
cdr3_nt: TGTGCCACCTCCCCAGGGGACAGCAATCAGCCCCAGCATTTT
cdr3_aa: CATSPGDSNQPQHF

d_call: NA
j_call: TRBJ2-7
v_call: TRBV11-2
cdr3_length: 12
clone_size: once
cdr3_nt: TGTGCCAGCAGCTTAAGCGGTTACGAGCAGTACTTC
cdr3_aa: CASSLSGYEQYF

d_call: TRBD1
j_call: TRBJ2-7
v_call: TRBV10-3
cdr3_length: 12
clone_size: NA
cdr3_nt: TGTGCCTTCGGGACAGCCTCCTACGAGCAGTACTTC
cdr3_aa: CAFGTASYEQYF

d_call: TRBD1
j_call: TRBJ1-6
v_call: TRBV6-1
cdr3_length: 17
clone_size: NA
cdr3_nt: TGTGCCAGCAGTGAACGACGACAGGGGGCTTCCGCGAGTCCCCTCCACTTT
cdr3_aa: CASSERRQGASASPLHF

d_call: NA
j_call: TRBJ2-2
v_call: TRBV5-1
cdr3_length: 15
clone_size: NA
cdr3_nt: TGCGCCAGCAGTGCGAGGACAGCCAACACCGGGGAGCTGTTTTTT
cdr3_aa: CASSARTANTGELFF

d_call: TRBD1
j_call: TRBJ1-1
v_call: TRBV19
cdr3_length: 15
clone_size: NA
cdr3_nt: TGTGCCAGTGGGGACAGGGTGGCCGTGAACACTGAAGCTTTCTTT
cdr3_aa: CASGDRVAVNTEAFF

d_call: NA
j_call: TRBJ2-7
v_call: TRBV19
cdr3_length: 13
clone_size: NA
cdr3_nt: TGTGCCAGTAGTATTCGACACCCATACGAGCAGTACTTC
cdr3_aa: CASSIRHPYEQYF

d_call: NA
j_call: TRBJ1-2
v_call: TRBV3-1/TRBV3-2
cdr3_length: 16
clone_size: NA
cdr3_nt: TGTGCCAGCAGCCAAGATCTAATCTCAGTAGGGACATTCTTCACCTTC
cdr3_aa: CASSQDLISVGTFFTF

d_call: TRBD1
j_call: TRBJ1-2
v_call: TRBV29-1
cdr3_length: 14
clone_size: NA
cdr3_nt: TGCAGCGTTGAACTCGGACAGGGGGCTGCTGGCTACACCTTC
cdr3_aa: CSVELGQGAAGYTF

d_call: NA
j_call: TRBJ1-1
v_call: TRBV10-3
cdr3_length: 11
clone_size: NA
cdr3_nt: TGTGCCATCAGTGAGTCCAGGGGAGCTTTCTTT
cdr3_aa: CAISESRGAFF

d_call: TRBD2
j_call: TRBJ2-1
v_call: TRBV7-2
cdr3_length: 19
clone_size: NA
cdr3_nt: TGTGCCAGCAAGACAGCGTTTGACCTTAGCGGGAGCGGTCTCAATGAGCAGTTCTTC
cdr3_aa: CASKTAFDLSGSGLNEQFF

d_call: NA
j_call: TRBJ2-5
v_call: TRBV29-1
cdr3_length: 13
clone_size: once
cdr3_nt: TGCAGCGTTGAGGACAGATACCAAGAGACCCAGTACTTC
cdr3_aa: CSVEDRYQETQYF

d_call: NA
j_call: TRBJ2-1
v_call: TRBV10-1
cdr3_length: 14
clone_size: once
cdr3_nt: TGCGCCAGCAGTGACGGGAGCTCCTACAATGAGCAGTTCTTC
cdr3_aa: CASSDGSSYNEQFF

d_call: TRBD1
j_call: TRBJ1-4
v_call: TRBV29-1
cdr3_length: 13
clone_size: NA
cdr3_nt: TGCAGCGTGTCAGGGGGCTTAGATGAAAAACTGTTTTTT
cdr3_aa: CSVSGGLDEKLFF